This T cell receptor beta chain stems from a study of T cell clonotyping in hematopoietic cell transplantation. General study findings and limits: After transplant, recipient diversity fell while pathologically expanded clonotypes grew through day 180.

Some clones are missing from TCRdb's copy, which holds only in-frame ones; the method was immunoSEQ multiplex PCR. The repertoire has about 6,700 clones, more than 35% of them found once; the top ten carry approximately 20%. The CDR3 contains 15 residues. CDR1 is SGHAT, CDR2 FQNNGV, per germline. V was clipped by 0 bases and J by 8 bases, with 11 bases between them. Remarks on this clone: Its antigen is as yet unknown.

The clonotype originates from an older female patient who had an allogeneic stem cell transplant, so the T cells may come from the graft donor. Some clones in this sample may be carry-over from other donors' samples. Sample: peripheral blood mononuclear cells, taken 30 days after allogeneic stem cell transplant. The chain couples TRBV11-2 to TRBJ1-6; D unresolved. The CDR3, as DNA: TGTGCCAGCAGCTTAGATCAGGACGGAGATTCACCCCTCCACTTT. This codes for CASSLDQDGDSPLHF.